Reported below is one TCR beta chain. No antigen is known for it. Measured with immunoSEQ multiplex PCR; TCRdb has only the in-frame clones, and not every one. The sample consists of about 120,000 clones, more than 75% of them appearing once. The data belong to a study of T cell responses to AZD1222 COVID-19 vaccine. Overall study results and limits: Dominant CD4 TCR responses targeted spike regions 160-218 and 743-854.

With 2 bases clipped from V and 8 bases from J, the junction kept 10 bases outside the gene matches. CDR3 size: 15 residues. Germline V gene lookup returns CDR1 SGHTA and CDR2 FQGNSA. The sample was peripheral blood, taken 28 days after the second AZD1222 dose. This receptor was taken from an adult who received the AZD1222 COVID-19 vaccine. The rearrangement joins TRBV7-2 to TRBJ2-5; TRBD2 matches at 8 bases. The CDR3 region has the DNA TGTGCCAGCAGCTTACCGGGACTAGGGCAGAAAACCCAGTACTTC. This codes for CASSLPGLGQKTQYF.